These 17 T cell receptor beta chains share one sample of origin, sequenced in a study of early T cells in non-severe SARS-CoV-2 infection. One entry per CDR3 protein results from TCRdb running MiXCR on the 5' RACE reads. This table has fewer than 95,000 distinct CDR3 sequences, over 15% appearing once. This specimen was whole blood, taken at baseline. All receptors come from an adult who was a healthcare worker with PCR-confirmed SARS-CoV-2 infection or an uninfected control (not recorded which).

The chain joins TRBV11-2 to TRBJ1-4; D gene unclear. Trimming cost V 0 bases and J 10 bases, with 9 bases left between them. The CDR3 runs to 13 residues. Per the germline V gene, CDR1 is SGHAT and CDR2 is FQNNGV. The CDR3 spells CASSLDLEGKLFF. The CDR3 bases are TGTGCCAGCAGCTTAGATCTTGAGGGAAAACTGTTTTTT.

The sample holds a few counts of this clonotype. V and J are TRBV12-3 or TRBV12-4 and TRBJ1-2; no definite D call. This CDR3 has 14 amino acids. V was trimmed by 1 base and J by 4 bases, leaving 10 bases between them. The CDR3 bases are TGTGCCAGCAGTTTAGGGCCACCGAGCTATGGCTACACCTTC. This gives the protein CASSLGPPSYGYTF.

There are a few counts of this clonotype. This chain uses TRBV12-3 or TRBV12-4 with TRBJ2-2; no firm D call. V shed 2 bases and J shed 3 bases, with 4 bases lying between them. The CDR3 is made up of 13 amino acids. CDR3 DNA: TGTGCCAGCAGTTTAAGGCACACCGGGGAGCTGTTTTTT. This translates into CASSLRHTGELFF.

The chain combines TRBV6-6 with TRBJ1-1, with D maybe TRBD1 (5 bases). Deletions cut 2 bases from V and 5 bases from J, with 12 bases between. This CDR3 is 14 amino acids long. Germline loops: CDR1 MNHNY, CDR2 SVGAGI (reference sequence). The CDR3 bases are TGTGCCAGCAGTTACGCCGGGGCGCGGACTGAAGCTTTCTTT. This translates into CASSYAGARTEAFF.

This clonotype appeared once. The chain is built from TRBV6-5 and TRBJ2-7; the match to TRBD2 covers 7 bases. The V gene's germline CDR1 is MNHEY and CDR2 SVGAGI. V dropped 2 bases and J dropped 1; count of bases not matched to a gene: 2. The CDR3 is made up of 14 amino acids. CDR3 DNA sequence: TGTGCCAGCAGTTACGGGAGGGGTTCCTACGAGCAGTACTTC. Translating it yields CASSYGRGSYEQYF.

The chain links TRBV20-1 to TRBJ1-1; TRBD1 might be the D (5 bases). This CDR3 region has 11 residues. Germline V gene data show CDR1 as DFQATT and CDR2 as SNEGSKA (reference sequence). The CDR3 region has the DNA TGCAGGGCCGTCGGGGGCACTGAAGCTTTCTTT. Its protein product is CRAVGGTEAFF.

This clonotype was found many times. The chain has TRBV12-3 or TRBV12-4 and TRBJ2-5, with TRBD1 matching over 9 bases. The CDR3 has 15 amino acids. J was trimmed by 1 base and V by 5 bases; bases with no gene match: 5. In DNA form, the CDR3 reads TGTGCCAGCAGTCTGGGACAGGGATTCCAAGAGACCCAGTACTTC. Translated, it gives CASSLGQGFQETQYF.

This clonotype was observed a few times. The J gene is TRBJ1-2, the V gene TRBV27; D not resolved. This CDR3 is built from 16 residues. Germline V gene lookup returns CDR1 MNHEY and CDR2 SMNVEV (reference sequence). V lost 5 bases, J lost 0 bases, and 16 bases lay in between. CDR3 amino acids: CASSRAAGPTNYGYTF. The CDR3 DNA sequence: TGTGCCAGCAGTCGGGCGGCCGGACCAACTAACTATGGCTACACCTTC.

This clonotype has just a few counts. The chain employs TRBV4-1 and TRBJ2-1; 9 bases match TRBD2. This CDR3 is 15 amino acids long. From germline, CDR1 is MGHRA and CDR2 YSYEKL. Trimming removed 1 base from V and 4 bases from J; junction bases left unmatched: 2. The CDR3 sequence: CASSQGAGGYNEQFF. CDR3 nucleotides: TGCGCCAGCAGCCAAGGAGCGGGAGGTTACAATGAGCAGTTCTTC.

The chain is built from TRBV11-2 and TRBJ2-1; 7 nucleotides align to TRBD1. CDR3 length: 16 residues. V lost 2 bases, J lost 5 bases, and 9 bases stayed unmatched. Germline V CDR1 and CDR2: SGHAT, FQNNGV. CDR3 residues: CASSLTHRGIHNEQFF. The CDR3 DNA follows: TGTGCCAGCAGCTTAACTCACAGGGGTATACACAATGAGCAGTTCTTC.

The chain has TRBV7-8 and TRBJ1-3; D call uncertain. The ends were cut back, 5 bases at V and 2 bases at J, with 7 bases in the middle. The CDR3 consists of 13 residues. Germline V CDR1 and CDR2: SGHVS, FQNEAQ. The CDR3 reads CASSTSAGNTIYF. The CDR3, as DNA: TGTGCCAGCAGCACCTCAGCTGGAAACACCATATATTTT.

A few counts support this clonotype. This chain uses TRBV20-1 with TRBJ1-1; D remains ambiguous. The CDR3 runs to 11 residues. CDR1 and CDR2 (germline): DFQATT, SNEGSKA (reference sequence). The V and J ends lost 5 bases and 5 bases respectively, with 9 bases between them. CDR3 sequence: CSAEFVTEAFF. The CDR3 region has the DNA TGCAGTGCTGAGTTTGTGACTGAAGCTTTCTTT.

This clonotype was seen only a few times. The CDR3 spells CASFRANTGELFF. The CDR3 bases are TGTGCCAGCTTTAGGGCGAACACCGGGGAGCTGTTTTTT. The chain couples TRBV27 to TRBJ2-2; D ambiguous. Germline V gene sequence: CDR1 MNHEY, CDR2 SMNVEV (reference sequence). This CDR3 is 13 amino acids long. V lost 8 bases, J lost 0 bases, and 7 bases lay in between.

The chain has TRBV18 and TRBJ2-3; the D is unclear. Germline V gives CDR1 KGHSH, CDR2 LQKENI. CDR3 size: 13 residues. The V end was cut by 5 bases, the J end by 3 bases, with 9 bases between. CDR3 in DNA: TGTGCCAGCTCAATCTTGAATACAGATACGCAGTATTTT. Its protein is CASSILNTDTQYF.

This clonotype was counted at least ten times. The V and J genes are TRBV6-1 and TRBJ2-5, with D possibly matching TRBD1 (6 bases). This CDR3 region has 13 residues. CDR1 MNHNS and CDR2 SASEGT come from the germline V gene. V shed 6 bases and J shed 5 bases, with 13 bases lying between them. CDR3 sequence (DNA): TGTGCCAGCAGCGGAACAGGGCAGGAGACCCAGTACTTC. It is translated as CASSGTGQETQYF.

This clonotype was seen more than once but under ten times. The CDR3 loop is CASSQVGGTGRGAFF. DNA for the CDR3: TGTGCCAGCAGCCAAGTTGGAGGGACAGGGAGGGGAGCTTTCTTT. This chain uses TRBV3-1 with TRBJ1-1, with 9 bases that match TRBD1. Germline CDR1 is LGHDT and CDR2 is YNNKEL (reference sequence). The V segment lost 1 base and the J segment 10 bases; nucleotides outside the gene matches: 10. The CDR3 loop spans 15 amino acids.

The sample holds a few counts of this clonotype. The CDR3 sequence: CAWRGQAQNIQYF. CDR3 nucleotide sequence: TGTGCCTGGAGGGGACAGGCCCAAAACATTCAGTACTTC. V usage is TRBV30 and J usage is TRBJ2-4; 8 nucleotides agree with TRBD1. In germline, CDR1 is GTSNPN, CDR2 SVGIG (reference sequence). The V and J ends lost 3 bases and 5 bases, in that order; junction bases with no gene match: 3. The CDR3 has 13 amino acids.